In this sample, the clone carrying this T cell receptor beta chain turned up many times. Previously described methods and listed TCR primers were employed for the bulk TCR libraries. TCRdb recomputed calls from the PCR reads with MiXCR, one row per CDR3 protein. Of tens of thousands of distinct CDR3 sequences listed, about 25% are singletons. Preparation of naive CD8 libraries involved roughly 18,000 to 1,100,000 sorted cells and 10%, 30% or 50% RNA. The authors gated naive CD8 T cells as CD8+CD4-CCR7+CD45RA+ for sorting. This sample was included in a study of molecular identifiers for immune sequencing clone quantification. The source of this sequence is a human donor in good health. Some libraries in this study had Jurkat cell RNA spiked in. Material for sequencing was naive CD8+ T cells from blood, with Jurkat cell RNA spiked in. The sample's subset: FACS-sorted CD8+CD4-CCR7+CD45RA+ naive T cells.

Here the CDR3 reads CASSLGGDSEDTQYF. The CDR3 DNA is TGTGCCAGCAGCTTAGGGGGGGACAGCGAAGATACGCAGTATTTT. The chain joins TRBV7-9 to TRBJ2-3; tentatively, D is TRBD1 (7 bases). V gave up 1 base and J gave up 5 bases, with 13 bases separating them. CDR1 SEHNR and CDR2 FQNEAQ come from the germline V gene (reference sequence). This CDR3 region has 15 residues.